The 21 T cell receptor beta chains listed next were all sequenced from one sample in a study of shared clonotypes between healthy human individuals. Method: immunoSEQ multiplex PCR; TCRdb's copy keeps in-frame clones and lacks some. The sample consists of some 510,000 clones, 60% to 85% of them appearing once. The specimen sequenced was PBMCs. These receptor sequences come from a middle-aged woman in good health. Some clones in this sample may be carry-over from other donors' samples.

The chain has TRBV29-1 and TRBJ2-5; D is perhaps TRBD1 (6 bases). The CDR3 extends over 16 amino acids. CDR1 and CDR2 from the germline V gene are SQVTM and ANQGSEA. V lost 0 bases and J 7 bases, leaving 21 bases between the germline ends. DNA of the CDR3: TGCAGCGTTGAAGAACAGGGTCAGATTCGAATCGGGACCCAGTACTTC. Translated, it gives CSVEEQGQIRIGTQYF.

There are a few counts of this clone. CDR3 protein: CASSLERAGYNEQFF. CDR3 coding DNA: TGTGCCAGCAGCTTAGAGCGAGCGGGGTACAATGAGCAGTTCTTC. The V and J genes are TRBV11-2 and TRBJ2-1, with 7 nucleotides matching TRBD2. CDR3 size: 15 residues. Germline trimming cut 0 bases from V and 4 bases from J; bases unmatched to any gene: 3. CDR1 is SGHAT, CDR2 FQNNGV, per germline. The full variable domain, its missing parts supplied by reference TRBV11-2 and TRBJ2-1, is EAGVAQSPRYKIIEKRQSVAFWCNPISGHATLYWYQQILGQGPKLLIQFQNNGVVDDSQLPKDRFSAERLKGVDSTLKIQPAKLEDSAVYLCASSLERAGYNEQFFGPGTRLTVL.

V usage is TRBV19 and J usage is TRBJ2-7, with unresolved D. Germline values: CDR1 LNHDA, CDR2 SQIVND (reference sequence). Trimming pared 4 bases from V and 3 bases from J, leaving 13 bases between. The CDR3 runs to 14 residues. DNA of the CDR3: TGTGCCAGTAGTACCCCGGGTTTAAACTACGAGCAGTACTTC. This encodes CASSTPGLNYEQYF.

The rearrangement joins TRBV11-3 to TRBJ2-5, with TRBD1 as a possible D gene (6 bases). The V end was cut by 1 base, the J end by 7 bases, with 10 bases between. The CDR3 consists of 13 residues. The germline CDR1 and CDR2 sequences are SGHNT and YENEEA. The CDR3 sequence is CASSLGSRGTQYF. The DNA of the CDR3 is TGTGCCAGCAGCTTAGGGAGCAGGGGGACCCAGTACTTC.

The chain joins TRBV10-3 to TRBJ2-3, with D unclear. Germline CDR1 reads ENHRY; CDR2 reads SYGVKD. Trimming took 4 bases from V and 0 from J, leaving 8 bases between them. CDR3 length: 14 amino acids. CDR3 coding DNA: TGTGCCATCAGTGTAGACACTAGCACAGATACGCAGTATTTT. This encodes CAISVDTSTDTQYF.

Concerning this clone: The sample carries other DNA sequences with the same CDR3. The chain combines TRBV5-4 with TRBJ2-3; no clear D. Trimming shortened V by 2 bases and J by 3 bases, and 7 bases separated the two germline ends. The CDR3 is 13 amino acids. Germline V gene sequence: CDR1 SGHNT, CDR2 YYREEE (reference sequence). The CDR3 sequence is CASSLAGTDTQYF. CDR3 nucleotides: TGTGCCAGCAGCTTAGCCGGGACAGATACGCAGTATTTT.

The chain couples TRBV19 to TRBJ2-2, with no clear D. The CDR3 loop spans 15 amino acids. Germline V gives CDR1 LNHDA, CDR2 SQIVND (reference sequence). V was trimmed by 3 bases and J by 0 bases, leaving 8 bases between them. The CDR3 sequence is CASSIETPNTGELFF. CDR3 DNA: TGTGCCAGTAGTATTGAGACCCCGAACACCGGGGAGCTGTTTTTT. Full variable domain (remainder filled in from reference TRBV19 and TRBJ2-2): DGGITQSPKYLFRKEGQNVTLSCEQNLNHDAMYWYRQDPGQGLRLIYYSQIVNDFQKGDIAEGYSVSREKKESFPLTVTSAQKNPTAFYLCASSIETPNTGELFFGEGSRLTVL.

The chain recombines TRBV29-1 with TRBJ2-5; TRBD1 is a possible D gene (6 bases). The J call may be wrong; the DNA end is better matched by TRBJ2-7. This CDR3 is built from 11 residues. CDR1 and CDR2 (germline): SQVTM, ANQGSEA. The CDR3 reads CSVGGQSEQYF. DNA of the CDR3: TGCAGCGTGGGCGGACAGTCCGAGCAGTACTTC.

The chain uses TRBV7-2 and TRBJ1-4, with D possibly being TRBD1 (6 bases). The CDR3 is made up of 15 amino acids. Germline-derived CDR1 and CDR2 are SGHTA and FQGNSA. Trimming removed 2 bases from V and 8 bases from J, with 15 bases in between. In nucleotides, the CDR3 is TGTGCCAGCAGCTTATCGACACAGGGTTGGGAAAAACTGTTTTTT. The encoded protein is CASSLSTQGWEKLFF. The complete variable domain, with remaining parts taken from reference TRBV7-2 and TRBJ1-4, reads GAGVSQSPSNKVTEKGKDVELRCDPISGHTALYWYRQSLGQGLEFLIYFQGNSAPDKSGLPSDRFSAERTGGSVSTLTIQRTQQEDSAVYLCASSLSTQGWEKLFFGSGTQLSVL.

The chain combines TRBV19 with TRBJ1-4; D remains ambiguous. The germline V gene has CDR1 LNHDA and CDR2 SQIVND (reference sequence). CDR3 length: 15 residues. The germline V and J ends were trimmed by 4 bases and 8 bases, with 17 bases remaining between them. The DNA of the CDR3 is TGTGCCAGTAGTACCCGACACGCAGGCGGCGAAAAACTGTTTTTT. It codes for CASSTRHAGGEKLFF.

CDR3 nucleotides: TGTGCCAGCAGTTTCGGGAGCGGGGGGGAAGAGACCCAGTACTTC. The encoded protein is CASSFGSGGEETQYF. The gene calls are TRBV27 and TRBJ2-5; 10 bases line up with TRBD2. The trim removed 3 bases at V and 3 bases at J, leaving 4 bases unmatched. CDR1 and CDR2 from the germline V gene are MNHEY and SMNVEV (reference sequence). The CDR3 runs 15 residues.

The chain joins TRBV5-1 to TRBJ2-7; 11 bases map to TRBD2. Germline-derived CDR1 and CDR2 are SGHRS and YFSETQ. V was clipped by 0 bases and J by 2 bases; unmatched bases: 10. The CDR3 totals 18 residues. In DNA, the CDR3 is TGCGCCAGCAGCTTGGTCCCGGGACTAGCGGCAGGGACCTACGAGCAGTACTTC. Its translation: CASSLVPGLAAGTYEQYF.

V gene TRBV6-6 combines with J gene TRBJ1-5; D not resolved. CDR1 is MNHNY, CDR2 SVGAGI, per germline (reference sequence). Deletions cut 4 bases from V and 1 base from J, with 14 bases between. This CDR3 has 16 amino acids. CDR3 loop: CASSLDVSPSNQPQHF. In nucleotides, the CDR3 is TGTGCCAGCAGTTTGGACGTTTCACCGAGCAATCAGCCCCAGCATTTT.

This clone has more than one count but fewer than ten. At the DNA level, this CDR3 is encoded by other sequences in the same sample as well. This sequence joins TRBV5-1 and TRBJ2-7; D perhaps matches TRBD1 (6 bases). Germline V lookup: CDR1 SGHRS, CDR2 YFSETQ. The CDR3 covers 14 residues. Trimming cost V 0 bases and J 2 bases, with 9 bases left between them. The CDR3 spells CASSLEQGAYEQYF. The CDR3 nucleotides read TGCGCCAGCAGCTTGGAACAGGGAGCCTACGAGCAGTACTTC.

Concerning this clone itself: Other nucleotide sequences from this sample produce the same CDR3. The chain joins TRBV11-2 to TRBJ2-1; 12 bases line up with TRBD2. There are 15 residues in the CDR3. Germline CDR1 and CDR2: SGHAT and FQNNGV. With 4 bases clipped from V and 4 bases from J, the junction kept 2 bases outside the gene matches. CDR3 DNA sequence: TGTGCCAGCAGCTCCCTAGCGGGAGGGTACAATGAGCAGTTCTTC. Translating it yields CASSSLAGGYNEQFF.

This clone was counted a single time. Here the CDR3 DNA reads TGTGCCAGTAGTATAGCTGACAGTCAACCCTACGAGCAGTACTTC. Amino acid sequence: CASSIADSQPYEQYF. The chain employs TRBV19 and TRBJ2-7, with a weak D call TRBD1 (5 bases). CDR1 is LNHDA and CDR2 is SQIVND in the germline V gene (reference sequence). The CDR3 totals 15 residues. V lost 1 base and J 2 bases, leaving 12 bases between the germline ends.

CDR3 sequence reads: CASSHGGYTGELFF. For the CDR3, the DNA is TGTGCCAGCAGTCACGGGGGTTACACCGGGGAGCTGTTTTTT. The rearrangement uses TRBV7-3 and TRBJ2-2, with D maybe TRBD2 (6 bases). The CDR3 runs 14 residues. The germline V gene encodes CDR1 SGHTA and CDR2 FQGTGA. V lost 6 bases and J 3 bases, leaving 11 bases between the germline ends.

The gene calls are TRBV28 and TRBJ1-1; D gene uncertain. The CDR3 is 14 amino acids. Deletions cut 7 bases from V and 7 bases from J, with 19 bases between. Germline V CDR1 and CDR2: MDHEN, SYDVKM. The CDR3 region is CASNSAGSLFEAFF. CDR3 coding DNA: TGTGCCAGCAATTCTGCCGGGAGCCTCTTTGAAGCTTTCTTT.

This clone came up once. The gene calls are TRBV11-2 and TRBJ2-3, with 9 bases identical to TRBD2. J was trimmed by 1 base and V by 11 bases; bases with no gene match: 4. In germline, CDR1 is SGHAT, CDR2 FQNNGV. This CDR3 contains 13 residues. The CDR3 is CASRTSGTDTQYF. The DNA for the CDR3 is TGTGCCTCTAGGACTAGCGGCACAGATACGCAGTATTTT.

On this clone: Possible read error: a much larger clone is one base away. The V and J genes are TRBV5-5 and TRBJ1-1; 8 nucleotides align to TRBD1. Germline CDR1 SGHKS, CDR2 YYEKEE (reference sequence). The CDR3 totals 14 residues. Trimming cost V 2 bases and J 1 base; bases outside gene matches: 1. CDR3 loop: CASSFGTGNTEAFF. CDR3 nucleotides: TGTGCCAGCAGCTTCGGGACAGGGAACACTGAAGCTTTCTTT.

The chain links TRBV5-1 to TRBJ2-2, with 7 positions matching TRBD2. V was pared by 4 bases and J by 0 bases, with 9 bases of the junction left unmatched. This CDR3 has 17 residues. Germline CDR1 and CDR2: SGHRS and YFSETQ. This chain's CDR3 is CASSGGERLANTGELFF. The CDR3 bases are TGCGCCAGCAGCGGGGGGGAGCGACTAGCGAACACCGGGGAGCTGTTTTTT.